This TCR beta chain came from a study of T-cell reconstitution after alpha-beta-depleted transplantation in children. It was with unique molecular identifiers that the TCRbeta library was prepared. From the PCR reads, TCRdb called clonotypes with MiXCR, one entry per CDR3 protein. This table has about 980,000 distinct CDR3 sequences, roughly 29% appearing once. The ends were cut back, 1 base at V and 2 bases at J, with 7 bases in the middle. Germline values: CDR1 KGHSH, CDR2 LQKENI. This CDR3 has 14 amino acids. Notes on the study in general: From newly produced T cells came most of the T-cell counts and diversity one year after transplant. Reportedly, only several hundred clones from non-depleted graft cells drove alpha-beta T-cell counts at about two months. Where some patients showed high TCRbeta diversity at day 60, it came from recipient T cells and thymic progenitors that had survived.

To note about this clonotype: The antigen is undetermined.

The receptor was isolated from a boy under three years old who had a stem cell transplant for SCID, so the T cells may come from the graft donor. This chain joins TRBV18 and TRBJ2-3; D is unresolved. This sample comprised PBMCs, mostly from graft donor cells, obtained 360 days after TCRalphabeta/CD19-depleted stem cell transplant. CDR3 sequence reads: CASSPRAFTDTQYF. CDR3 DNA: TGTGCCAGCTCACCACGGGCGTTCACAGATACGCAGTATTTT.